The rows below give T cell receptor beta chains drawn from one sample of a study of cytomegalovirus exposure and HLA in healthy donors. The protocol was immunoSEQ multiplex PCR, while the TCRdb copy is restricted to in-frame clones and leaves out a portion. The profile shows approximately 170,000 clones, 70% of them singletons. The sequenced sample consisted of PBMCs. The receptors come from a young man in good health and CMV-seropositive. CDR3s include the opening cysteine and the closing phenylalanine or tryptophan. D genes are given only for firm matches. Some rows mark clone size as missing; the rest say once, few, many or name a class of expanded clone.

-	14	TRBV28	TRBJ2-6	-	CASSLSSGANVLTF	TGTGCCAGCAGTTTATCTTCTGGGGCCAACGTCCTGACTTTC
few	14	TRBV30	TRBJ2-5	-	CAWSIGGGQETQYF	TGTGCCTGGAGTATAGGGGGGGGACAAGAGACCCAGTACTTC
once	13	TRBV7-6	TRBJ2-5	-	CASNLGTGETQYF	TGTGCAAGCAACCTGGGTACGGGAGAGACCCAGTACTTC
few	14	TRBV28	TRBJ1-5	TRBD1	CASSFGDRDQPQHF	TGTGCCAGCAGTTTCGGGGACAGGGATCAGCCCCAGCATTTT
-	16	TRBV27	TRBJ2-1	TRBD2	CASSSRASGEDNEQFF	TGTGCCAGCAGCTCCCGCGCTAGCGGGGAGGACAATGAGCAGTTCTTC
-	14	TRBV19	TRBJ1-1	-	CASTRGTVRAEAFF	TGTGCCAGTACCCGGGGAACAGTCCGGGCTGAAGCTTTCTTT
once	15	TRBV25-1	TRBJ1-4	TRBD1	CASSDGTGDNEKLFF	TGTGCCAGCAGTGACGGGACAGGGGACAATGAAAAACTGTTTTTT
once	14	TRBV30	TRBJ1-2	-	CAWRHSSANYGYTF	TGTGCCTGGAGACATAGCTCAGCTAACTATGGCTACACCTTC
few	11	TRBV6-1	TRBJ1-2	TRBD1	CATLGTGASTF	TGTGCCACCCTAGGGACAGGGGCTTCCACCTTC
once	15	TRBV7-2	TRBJ1-2	-	CAKEGPEGANYGYTF	TGTGCTAAAGAGGGCCCCGAGGGGGCTAACTATGGCTACACCTTC
few	15	TRBV5-6	TRBJ1-2	TRBD1	CASSFPGQGGRGYTF	TGTGCCAGCAGCTTCCCGGGACAGGGGGGGAGAGGCTACACCTTC
-	16	TRBV6-5	TRBJ2-2	-	CASSYSYRRNTGELFF	TGTGCCAGCAGTTACTCATACAGGAGAAACACCGGGGAGCTGTTTTTT
-	15	TRBV6-4	TRBJ1-2	TRBD1	CASSDYPGQGDGYTF	TGTGCCAGCAGTGACTATCCGGGACAGGGGGATGGCTACACCTTC
-	19	TRBV4-1	TRBJ1-1	TRBD1	CASSSQIARTGAKNTEAFF	TGCGCCAGCAGCTCCCAAATAGCCAGGACAGGGGCGAAGAACACTGAAGCTTTCTTT
-	15	TRBV15	TRBJ1-1	TRBD1	CATSRGQGKVAEAFF	TGTGCCACCAGCAGGGGACAGGGTAAAGTCGCTGAAGCTTTCTTT
-	14	TRBV5-1	TRBJ1-1	-	CASVLTAGSTEAFF	TGCGCCAGCGTGCTTACCGCGGGTAGTACTGAAGCTTTCTTT